A single sample is the source of the 26 T cell receptor beta chains below, sequenced in a study of cytomegalovirus exposure and HLA in healthy donors. Primers for the PCR totalled 60 Vbeta and 13 Jbeta. The method was immunoSEQ multiplex PCR; TCRdb's version includes in-frame clones alone and lacks a portion of them. The sample yields approximately 100,000 clones, around 75% seen once. The sample consisted of PBMCs. Receptors originate from a man aged 18 to 29 in good health and CMV-seropositive.

The chain couples TRBV29-1 to TRBJ2-1; D is perhaps TRBD1 (6 bases). This CDR3 region has 15 residues. In germline, CDR1 is SQVTM, CDR2 ANQGSEA. Trimming took 7 bases from V and 4 from J, leaving 20 bases between them. CDR3 loop: CSGLDEDSPYNEQFF. The CDR3 DNA follows: TGCAGCGGCTTGGACGAGGACAGCCCATACAATGAGCAGTTCTTC.

The chain recombines TRBV2 with TRBJ2-7, with 8 bases that match TRBD2. V was clipped by 3 bases and J by 7 bases; unmatched bases: 5. The CDR3 length is 13 residues. Germline V gene sequence: CDR1 SNHLY, CDR2 FYNNEI. The CDR3 spells CASSDVRGGEQYF. CDR3 coding DNA: TGTGCCAGCAGTGATGTTCGGGGGGGAGAGCAGTACTTC.

J is TRBJ1-1 and V is TRBV7-8; D unresolved. CDR3 length: 15 residues. Germline V lookup: CDR1 SGHVS, CDR2 FQNEAQ. The V end was cut by 5 bases, the J end by 1 base, with 14 bases between. DNA of the CDR3: TGTGCCAGCAGCCCCCCTTCCGGGTCGAACACTGAAGCTTTCTTT. The encoded protein is CASSPPSGSNTEAFF.

Concerning this clone itself: The same CDR3 also results from other DNA sequences found in this sample. V and J are TRBV20-1 and TRBJ1-1; no clear D gene. Trimming stripped 4 bases from V and 1 base from J, with 4 bases between. This CDR3 spans 11 amino acids. Germline CDR1 reads DFQATT; CDR2 reads SNEGSKA (reference sequence). CDR3 in DNA: TGCAGTGCTACGGGGAACACTGAAGCTTTCTTT. The encoded protein is CSATGNTEAFF.

The chain combines TRBV14 with TRBJ2-1; the D gene is possibly TRBD2 (6 bases). Trimming left V 6 bases short and J 2 bases short, with 8 bases between. Per the germline V gene, CDR1 is SGHDN and CDR2 is FVKESK. CDR3 length: 13 residues. DNA of the CDR3: TGTGCCAGCAGTGGGGGGACCTACAATGAGCAGTTCTTC. Amino acid sequence: CASSGGTYNEQFF.

The chain carries TRBV4-2 and TRBJ2-3, with 12 bases aligning to TRBD2. Germline V lookup: CDR1 LGHNA, CDR2 YNFKEQ. The V and J ends lost 1 base and 3 bases, in that order; junction bases with no gene match: 2. The CDR3 sequence is 16 residues long. CDR3 amino acids: CASSQVTSGGTDTQYF. CDR3 DNA: TGTGCCAGCAGCCAAGTAACTAGCGGGGGGACAGATACGCAGTATTTT.

The DNA of the CDR3 is TGTGCCAGTAGTATTGGGGGGGGTGGCAATCAGCCCCAGCATTTT. It is translated as CASSIGGGGNQPQHF. V usage is TRBV19 and J usage is TRBJ1-5; a possible D gene is TRBD1 (5 bases). This CDR3 has 15 residues. The ends were cut back, 3 bases at V and 2 bases at J, with 11 bases in the middle. The germline CDR1 and CDR2 sequences are LNHDA and SQIVND (reference sequence).

This chain links TRBV18 with TRBJ2-3, with TRBD2 matching over 16 bases. The CDR3 totals 21 residues. J lost 0 bases, V lost 2 bases, and 11 bases had no gene match. Germline assignment: CDR1 KGHSH and CDR2 LQKENI. The DNA for the CDR3 is TGTGCCAGCTCACCAATAACCGGGACTAGCGGGGGGGACGAAAGCACAGATACGCAGTATTTT. Its protein product is CASSPITGTSGGDESTDTQYF.

The chain combines TRBV6-1 with TRBJ1-1, with D possibly being TRBD1 (5 bases). The CDR3 extends over 14 amino acids. V dropped 10 bases and J dropped 3 bases, with 18 bases sitting between them. CDR1 is MNHNS, CDR2 SASEGT, per germline. The CDR3 DNA sequence: TGTGCCACTCATCCCAGGGTAGGCGACACTGAAGCTTTCTTT. Protein sequence: CATHPRVGDTEAFF.

The chain is built from TRBV7-2 and TRBJ2-1; TRBD2 aligns across 9 bases. CDR1 and CDR2 (germline): SGHTA, FQGNSA. This CDR3 has 16 residues. Trimming removed 6 bases from V and 4 bases from J; junction bases left unmatched: 10. CDR3 bases: TGTGCCAGCAGGCCGCCCCAGCGGGGGGCTTACAATGAGCAGTTCTTC. It codes for CASRPPQRGAYNEQFF.

The chain recombines TRBV6-1 with TRBJ2-7, with TRBD1 identical over 7 bases. Germline CDR1 and CDR2: MNHNS and SASEGT. This CDR3 is 12 amino acids long. The J segment lost 5 bases and the V segment lost 10 bases, leaving 8 bases of the junction unmatched. DNA for the CDR3: TGTGCCACCTACAGGGGATTGGACGAGCAGTACTTC. Its protein is CATYRGLDEQYF.

This clone has only a few counts. V usage is TRBV5-1 and J usage is TRBJ1-2; no reliable D call. The CDR3 totals 14 residues. In germline, CDR1 is SGHRS, CDR2 YFSETQ. V dropped 1 base and J dropped 4 bases, with 11 bases sitting between them. The CDR3 region is CASSLTAGGYGYTF. DNA of the CDR3: TGCGCCAGCAGCTTGACAGCGGGAGGCTATGGCTACACCTTC.

The rearrangement uses TRBV28 and TRBJ2-5; D may be TRBD1 (6 bases). CDR1 is MDHEN and CDR2 is SYDVKM in the germline V gene. V was shortened by 6 bases and J by 7 bases, with 24 bases between the two germline ends. The CDR3 totals 16 residues. The CDR3 DNA is TGTGCCAGCAGATCCTCAGGATCAACAGGGCCAGGGACCCAGTACTTC. Protein: CASRSSGSTGPGTQYF. Together with reference TRBV28 and TRBJ2-5, the CDR3 gives the full variable domain: DVKVTQSSRYLVKRTGEKVFLECVQDMDHENMFWYRQDPGLGLRLIYFSYDVKMKEKGDIPEGYSVSREKKERFSLILESASTNQTSMYLCASRSSGSTGPGTQYFGPGTRLLVL.

The chain links TRBV12-1 to TRBJ2-7; the table's D call, TRBD1, was not checked against the DNA. TRBV12-1 is described as a pseudogene. CDR3 size: 15 residues. The DNA for the CDR3 is TGTGCCAGTGGACAGGGGGAGATTCCAACCTACGAGCAGTACTTC. The encoded protein is CASGQGEIPTYEQYF.

This chain connects TRBV29-1 to TRBJ1-1; D gene unclear. This CDR3 contains 10 residues. Germline CDR1 is SQVTM and CDR2 is ANQGSEA. Trimming took 6 bases from V and 5 from J, leaving 7 bases between them. CDR3 amino acids: CSVGPTEAFF. The CDR3 region has the DNA TGCAGCGTGGGCCCAACTGAAGCTTTCTTT.

This clone occurred a few times. The J gene is TRBJ1-6, the V gene TRBV2; no clear D gene. Per germline, CDR1 SNHLY and CDR2 FYNNEI. Deletions cut 5 bases from V and 0 bases from J, with 8 bases between. The CDR3 contains 15 residues. The CDR3 reads CASSFGSSYNSPLHF. In DNA, the CDR3 is TGTGCCAGCAGTTTCGGGAGCTCCTATAATTCACCCCTCCACTTT.

A single count supports this clone. This chain connects TRBV19 to TRBJ1-1; 7 bases match TRBD1. The CDR3 has 17 amino acids. With 4 bases clipped from V and 1 base from J, the junction kept 12 bases outside the gene matches. Germline V CDR1 and CDR2: LNHDA, SQIVND (reference sequence). As DNA, the CDR3 is TGTGCCAGTAGTACCCAATCCTCCAGGACAGGGAACACTGAAGCTTTCTTT. Translating gives CASSTQSSRTGNTEAFF.

The gene calls are TRBV29-1 and TRBJ2-2, with unresolved D. Trimming removed 5 bases from V and 5 bases from J, with 15 bases in between. From germline, CDR1 is SQVTM and CDR2 ANQGSEA. The CDR3 runs to 14 residues. The CDR3 nucleotides read TGCAGCGTTCTAGTAGTAGAGCCTACCGGGGAGCTGTTTTTT. Protein: CSVLVVEPTGELFF.

The count of this clone is one. The rearrangement joins TRBV4-1 to TRBJ2-1; D might be TRBD2 (5 bases). Trimming pared 2 bases from V and 9 bases from J, leaving 11 bases between. In germline, CDR1 is MGHRA, CDR2 YSYEKL. CDR3 length: 13 amino acids. The chain's CDR3 is CASSQTGWGEQFF. DNA for the CDR3: TGCGCCAGCAGCCAAACGGGGTGGGGTGAGCAGTTCTTC.

The chain uses TRBV18 and TRBJ1-1; D might be TRBD1 (5 bases). The germline V gene encodes CDR1 KGHSH and CDR2 LQKENI. The V and J ends lost 0 bases and 6 bases respectively, with 14 bases between them. The CDR3 has 15 amino acids. CDR3 protein: CASSPPRGGLAEAFF. As DNA, the CDR3 is TGTGCCAGCTCACCACCACGTGGGGGGTTGGCTGAAGCTTTCTTT.

The CDR3 DNA follows: TGTGCCAGCAGCCAAGAGGTGGGCGGGGGATCCGCCTACAATGAGCAGTTCTTC. Translating gives CASSQEVGGGSAYNEQFF. The rearrangement links TRBV4-2 to TRBJ2-1, with 7 bases identical to TRBD2. The CDR3 covers 18 residues. Germline V gene lookup returns CDR1 LGHNA and CDR2 YNFKEQ. With 0 bases clipped from V and 2 bases from J, the junction kept 10 bases outside the gene matches.

This chain links TRBV4-2 with TRBJ2-1; 10 bases fit TRBD2. V trimming: 1 base; J trimming: 7 bases; junction bases outside the gene matches: 13. Germline assignment: CDR1 LGHNA and CDR2 YNFKEQ. CDR3 length equals 18 residues. For the CDR3, the DNA is TGTGCCAGCAGCCAAGTGGGGGGCCAGCGGGGGGGCGAGAATGAGCAGTTCTTC. Residues: CASSQVGGQRGGENEQFF.

The chain joins TRBV4-1 to TRBJ2-2, with D possibly being TRBD2 (5 bases). In germline, CDR1 is MGHRA, CDR2 YSYEKL. V was shortened by 1 base and J by 3 bases, with 6 bases between the two germline ends. CDR3 length: 14 amino acids. CDR3 residues: CASSQGTDTGELFF. The CDR3 DNA reads as TGCGCCAGCAGCCAAGGGACTGACACCGGGGAGCTGTTTTTT.

The chain employs TRBV4-1 and TRBJ2-3, with 10 nucleotides matching TRBD2. CDR1 is MGHRA and CDR2 is YSYEKL in the germline V gene. CDR3 length: 17 amino acids. The J segment lost 5 bases and the V segment lost 1 base, leaving 9 bases of the junction unmatched. The CDR3 region is CASSQGASGGAIDTQYF. DNA of the CDR3: TGCGCCAGCAGCCAAGGAGCAAGCGGGGGGGCTATAGATACGCAGTATTTT.

V gene TRBV12-5 combines with J gene TRBJ2-4; D is possibly TRBD1 (6 bases). Deletions cut 6 bases from V and 3 bases from J, with 15 bases between. Germline-derived CDR1 and CDR2 are LGHNT and FRNRAP. This CDR3 contains 15 residues. The DNA of the CDR3 is TGTGCTAGTGGCCGTTTTGAAGGGGGCAAAAACATTCAGTACTTC. The encoded protein is CASGRFEGGKNIQYF.

This chain connects TRBV7-2 to TRBJ2-5, with 9 nucleotides matching TRBD2. V dropped 5 bases and J dropped 5; count of bases not matched to a gene: 21. CDR1 is SGHTA and CDR2 is FQGNSA in the germline V gene. This CDR3 spans 19 amino acids. In DNA, the CDR3 is TGTGCCAGCAGCGGCATTATAGGCGGGGGGGCTGGTAGTGGGGAGACCCAGTACTTC. This sequence encodes CASSGIIGGGAGSGETQYF.